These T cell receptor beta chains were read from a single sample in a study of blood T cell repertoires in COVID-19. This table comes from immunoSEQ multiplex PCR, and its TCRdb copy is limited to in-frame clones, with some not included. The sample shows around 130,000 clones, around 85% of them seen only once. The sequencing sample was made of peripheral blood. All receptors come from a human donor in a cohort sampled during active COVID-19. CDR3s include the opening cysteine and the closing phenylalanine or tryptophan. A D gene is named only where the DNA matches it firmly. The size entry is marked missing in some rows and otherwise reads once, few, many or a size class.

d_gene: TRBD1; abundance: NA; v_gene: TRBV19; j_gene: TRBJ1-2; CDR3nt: TGTGCCAGTAGCATCGACAGGGGGCGTAGTGGCTACACCTTC; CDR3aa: CASSIDRGRSGYTF
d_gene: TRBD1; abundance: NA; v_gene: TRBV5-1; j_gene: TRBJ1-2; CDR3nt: TGCGCCAGCAGCCCGAAGACAGGGGTCGGCTACACCTTC; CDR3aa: CASSPKTGVGYTF
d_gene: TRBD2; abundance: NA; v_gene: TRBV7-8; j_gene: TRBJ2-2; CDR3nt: TGTGCCAGCAGCTTGGCCGCGGGGGTTAACACCGGGGAGCTGTTTTTT; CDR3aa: CASSLAAGVNTGELFF
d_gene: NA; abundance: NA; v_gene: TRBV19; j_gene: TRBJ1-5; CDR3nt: TGTGCCAGTAGTGCAGACGCGGCTAGCAATCAGCCCCAGCATTTT; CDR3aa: CASSADAASNQPQHF
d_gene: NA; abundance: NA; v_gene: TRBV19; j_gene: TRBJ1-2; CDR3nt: TGTGCCAGTAGTCCCCCCCACTGGGCACCTAACTATGGCTACACCTTC; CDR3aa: CASSPPHWAPNYGYTF
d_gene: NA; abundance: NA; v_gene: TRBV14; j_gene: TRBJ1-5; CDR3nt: TGTGCCAGCAGCCAAGACCGGGTGTGGTGCCAGCCCCAGCATTTT; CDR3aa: CASSQDRVWCQPQHF
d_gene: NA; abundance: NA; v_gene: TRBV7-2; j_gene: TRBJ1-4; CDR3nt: TGTGCCAGCAGCTTGCGGGGGAGAAATGAAAAACTGTTTTTT; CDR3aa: CASSLRGRNEKLFF
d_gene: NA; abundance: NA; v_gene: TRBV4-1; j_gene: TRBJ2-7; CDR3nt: TGCGCCAGCAGCCAAGAGCGGAAAGACAGCTCCTACGAGCAGTACTTC; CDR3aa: CASSQERKDSSYEQYF
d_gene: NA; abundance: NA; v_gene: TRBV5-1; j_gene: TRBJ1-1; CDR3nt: TGCGCCAGCAGCTTGGGCGGCCTTGGTGAAGCTTTCTTT; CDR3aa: CASSLGGLGEAFF
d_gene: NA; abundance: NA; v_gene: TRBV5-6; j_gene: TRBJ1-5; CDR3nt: TGTGCCAGCAGCTCCCGACAGGTTGACCAGCCCCAGCATTTT; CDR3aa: CASSSRQVDQPQHF
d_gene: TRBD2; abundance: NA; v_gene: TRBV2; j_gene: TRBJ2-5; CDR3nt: TGTGCCAGCAGGACCGGACTAGCGGAAGAGACCCAGTACTTC; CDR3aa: CASRTGLAEETQYF
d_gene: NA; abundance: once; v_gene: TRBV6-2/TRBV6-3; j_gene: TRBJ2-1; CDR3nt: TGTGCCAGCAGTGGGCGGCAAAGGGAGAAGGGTGAGCAGTTCTTC; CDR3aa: CASSGRQREKGEQFF
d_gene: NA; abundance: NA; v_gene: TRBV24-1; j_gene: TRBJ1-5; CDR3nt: TGTGCCACCAGTTCTTCAAGGAGGGGCTATAGCAATCAGCCCCAGCATTTT; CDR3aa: CATSSSRRGYSNQPQHF
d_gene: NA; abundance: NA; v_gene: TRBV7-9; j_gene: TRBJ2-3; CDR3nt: TGTGCCAGCAGCTTTGCTGGGGCCCTCACAGATACGCAGTATTTT; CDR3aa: CASSFAGALTDTQYF
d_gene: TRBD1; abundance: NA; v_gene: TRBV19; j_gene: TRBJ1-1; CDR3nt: TGTGCCAGTACCCTACAGGGGTCAATGAACACTGAAGCTTTCTTT; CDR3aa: CASTLQGSMNTEAFF
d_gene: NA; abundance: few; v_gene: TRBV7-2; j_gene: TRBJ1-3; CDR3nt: TGTGCCAGCAGCTTGCATAGCATAAGCTACTCTGGAAACACCATATATTTT; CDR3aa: CASSLHSISYSGNTIYF
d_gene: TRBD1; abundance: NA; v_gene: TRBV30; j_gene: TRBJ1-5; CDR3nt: TGTGCCATCGACAGGGAAGGGAACAATCAGCCCCAGCATTTT; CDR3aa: CAIDREGNNQPQHF
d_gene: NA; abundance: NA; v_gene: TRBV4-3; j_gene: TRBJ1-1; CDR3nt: TGCGCCAGCAGCCAAACGAAACCGGGGACACTGGGTACTGAAGCTTTCTTT; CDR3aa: CASSQTKPGTLGTEAFF
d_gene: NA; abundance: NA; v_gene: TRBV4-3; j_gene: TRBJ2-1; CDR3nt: TGCGCCAGCAGCCAATCCTTGACCGGGTTTAACGATGAGCAGTTCTTC; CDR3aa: CASSQSLTGFNDEQFF
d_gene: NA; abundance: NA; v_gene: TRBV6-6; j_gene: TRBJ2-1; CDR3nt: TGTGCCAGCAGTCCGGGAACCTACAATGAGCAGTTCTTC; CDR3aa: CASSPGTYNEQFF
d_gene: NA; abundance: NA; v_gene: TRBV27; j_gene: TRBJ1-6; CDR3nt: TGTGCCAGCAGTTTATTCAAACCCGACAAGGCGGGGTATAATTCACCCCTCCACTTT; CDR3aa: CASSLFKPDKAGYNSPLHF
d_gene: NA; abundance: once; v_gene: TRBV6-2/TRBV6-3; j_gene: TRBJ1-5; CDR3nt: TGTGCCAGCAGTTATAACATCGATAGCAATCAGCCCCAGCATTTT; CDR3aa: CASSYNIDSNQPQHF
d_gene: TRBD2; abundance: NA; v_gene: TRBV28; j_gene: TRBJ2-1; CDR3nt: TGTGCCAGCAGGGTGGGAGGGACGTACAATGAGCAGTTCTTC; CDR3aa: CASRVGGTYNEQFF
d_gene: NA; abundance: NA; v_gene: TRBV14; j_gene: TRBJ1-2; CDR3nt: TGTGCCAGCAGCCAAGATGGGGCCGGGAGTGGCTACACCTTC; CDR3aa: CASSQDGAGSGYTF
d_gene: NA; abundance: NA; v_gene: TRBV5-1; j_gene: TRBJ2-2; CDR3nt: TGCGCCAGCAGGGCAAGCAGCGCGAACACCGGGGAGCTGTTTTTT; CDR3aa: CASRASSANTGELFF
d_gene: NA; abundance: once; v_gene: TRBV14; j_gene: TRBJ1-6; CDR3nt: TGTGCCAGCAGCCTGAGACCGGGACTAAATAATTCACCCCTCCACTTT; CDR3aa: CASSLRPGLNNSPLHF
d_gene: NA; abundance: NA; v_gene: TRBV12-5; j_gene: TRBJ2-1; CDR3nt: TGTGCTAGTGGTTTGGTTGGCGGGATTGAGCAGTTCTTC; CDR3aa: CASGLVGGIEQFF
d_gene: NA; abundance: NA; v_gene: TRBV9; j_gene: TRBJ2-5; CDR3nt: TGTGCCAGCAGCGTAGACAGTTGGGAGACCCAGTACTTC; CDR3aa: CASSVDSWETQYF
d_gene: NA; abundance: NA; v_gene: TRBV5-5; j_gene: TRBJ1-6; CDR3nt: TGTGCCAGCAGCTTGAGGGCAGGGGATCTCCACTTT; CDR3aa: CASSLRAGDLHF
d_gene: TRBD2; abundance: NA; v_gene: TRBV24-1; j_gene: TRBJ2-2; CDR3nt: TGTGCCACCAGTGATACTGCGGGGGGGGTACACGGGGAGCTGTTTTTT; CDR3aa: CATSDTAGGVHGELFF
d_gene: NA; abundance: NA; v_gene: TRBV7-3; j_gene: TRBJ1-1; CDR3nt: TGTGCCAGCAGCCCGGGAACGAACACTGAAGCTTTCTTT; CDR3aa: CASSPGTNTEAFF
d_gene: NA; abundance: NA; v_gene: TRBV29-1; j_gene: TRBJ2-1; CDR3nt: NA; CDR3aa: CSVGQGSPLEFF
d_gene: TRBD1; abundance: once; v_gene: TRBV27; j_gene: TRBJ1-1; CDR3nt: TGTGCCAGCAGGGTTAGGGGGCGTGGGAACACTGAAGCTTTCTTT; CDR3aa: CASRVRGRGNTEAFF
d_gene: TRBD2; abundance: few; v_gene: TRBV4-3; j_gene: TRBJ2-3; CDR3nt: TGCGCCAGCAGCCAAAGCGGGGGGCGGGGAGATACGCAGTATTTT; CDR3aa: CASSQSGGRGDTQYF
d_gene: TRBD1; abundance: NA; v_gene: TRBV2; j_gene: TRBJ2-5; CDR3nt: TGTGCCACACACGAAGGGGGCCCCCGGGGAAAGACCCAGTACTTC; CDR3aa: CATHEGGPRGKTQYF
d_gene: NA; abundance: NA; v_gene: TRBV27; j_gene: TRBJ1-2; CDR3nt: TGTGCCAGCAGTGTGCGGGCAGGGGAATTTTATGGCTACACCTTC; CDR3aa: CASSVRAGEFYGYTF
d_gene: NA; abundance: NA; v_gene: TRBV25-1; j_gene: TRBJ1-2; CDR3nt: TGTGCCAGCAGTGAAGACCACCGGGGGGGCTACACCTTC; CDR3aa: CASSEDHRGGYTF
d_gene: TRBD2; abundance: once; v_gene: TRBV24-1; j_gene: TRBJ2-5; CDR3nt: TGTGCCACCAGCTCTAGCGGGATACAAGAGACCCAGTACTTC; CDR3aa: CATSSSGIQETQYF
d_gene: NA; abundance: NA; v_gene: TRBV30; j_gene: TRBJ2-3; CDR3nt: TGTGCCTGGAGTGTGGGGAGTGGTACAGATACGCAGTATTTT; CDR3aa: CAWSVGSGTDTQYF
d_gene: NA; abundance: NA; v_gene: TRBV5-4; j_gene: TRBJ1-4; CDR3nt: TGTGCCAGCAGCCCGGGGAGTTCAGCTAATGAAAAACTGTTTTTT; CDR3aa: CASSPGSSANEKLFF
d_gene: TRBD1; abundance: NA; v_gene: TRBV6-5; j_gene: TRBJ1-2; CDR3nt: TGTGCCACTAACAGGGGTTCGCACTATGGCTACACCTTC; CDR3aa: CATNRGSHYGYTF
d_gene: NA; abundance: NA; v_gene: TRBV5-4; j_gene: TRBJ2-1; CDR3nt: TGTGCCAGCAGCTTACCAGCGGACTACAATGAGCAGTTCTTC; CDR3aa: CASSLPADYNEQFF
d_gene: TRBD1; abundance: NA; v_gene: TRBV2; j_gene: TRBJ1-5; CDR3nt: TGTGCCAGCAGTGACGGGACAGGGTTTACTCAGCCCCAGCATTTT; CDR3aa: CASSDGTGFTQPQHF
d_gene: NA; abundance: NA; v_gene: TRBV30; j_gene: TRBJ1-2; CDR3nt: TGTGCCTGGAGCGCCGGGTTGGGGCCTAACTATGGCTACACCTTC; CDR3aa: CAWSAGLGPNYGYTF
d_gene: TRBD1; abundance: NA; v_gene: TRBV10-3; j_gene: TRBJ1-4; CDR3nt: TGTGCCATCAGTACCGGGACAGGCGGTGAAAAACTGTTTTTT; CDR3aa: CAISTGTGGEKLFF
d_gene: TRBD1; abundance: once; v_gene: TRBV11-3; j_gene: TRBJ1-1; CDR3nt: TGTGCCAGCACCCGGCAGGGGGGACTGAACACTGAAGCTTTCTTT; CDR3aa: CASTRQGGLNTEAFF
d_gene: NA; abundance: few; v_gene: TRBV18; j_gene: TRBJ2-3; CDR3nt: TGTGCCAGCTCACGCGGCGGGGGCACAGATACGCAGTATTTT; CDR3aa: CASSRGGGTDTQYF
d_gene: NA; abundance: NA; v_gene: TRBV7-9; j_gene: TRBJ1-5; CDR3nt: TGTGCCAGCAGTACGTCCTTGAGTCAGGGCAATCAGCCCCAGCATTTT; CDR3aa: CASSTSLSQGNQPQHF
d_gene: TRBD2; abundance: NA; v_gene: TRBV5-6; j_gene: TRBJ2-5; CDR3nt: TGTGCCAGCAGCTTGTTGAACGCGGGGGGGCTTTCCGGAGAGACCCAGTACTTC; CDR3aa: CASSLLNAGGLSGETQYF
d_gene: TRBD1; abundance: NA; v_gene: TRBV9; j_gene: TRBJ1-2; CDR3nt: TGTGCCAGCAGCGTAGATATGACAGGGGGCCTCATCTATGGCTACACCTTC; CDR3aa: CASSVDMTGGLIYGYTF
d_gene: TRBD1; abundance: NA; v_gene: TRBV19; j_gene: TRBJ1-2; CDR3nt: TGTGCCAGTAGTGTGATTCCTGGGACAGCTGTCTATGGCTACACCTTC; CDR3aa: CASSVIPGTAVYGYTF